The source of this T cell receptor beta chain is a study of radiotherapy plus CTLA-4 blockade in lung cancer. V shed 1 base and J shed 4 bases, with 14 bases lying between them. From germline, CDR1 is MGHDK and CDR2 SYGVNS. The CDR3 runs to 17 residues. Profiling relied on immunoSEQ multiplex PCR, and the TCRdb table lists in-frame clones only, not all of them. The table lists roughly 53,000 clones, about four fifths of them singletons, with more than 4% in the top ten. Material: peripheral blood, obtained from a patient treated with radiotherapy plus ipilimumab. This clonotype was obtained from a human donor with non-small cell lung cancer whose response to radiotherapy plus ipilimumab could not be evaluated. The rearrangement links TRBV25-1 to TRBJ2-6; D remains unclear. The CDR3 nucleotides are TGTGCCAGCAGTGAATTCGGCAGGTTGGCCGGGGCCAACGTCCTGACTTTC. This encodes CASSEFGRLAGANVLTF.